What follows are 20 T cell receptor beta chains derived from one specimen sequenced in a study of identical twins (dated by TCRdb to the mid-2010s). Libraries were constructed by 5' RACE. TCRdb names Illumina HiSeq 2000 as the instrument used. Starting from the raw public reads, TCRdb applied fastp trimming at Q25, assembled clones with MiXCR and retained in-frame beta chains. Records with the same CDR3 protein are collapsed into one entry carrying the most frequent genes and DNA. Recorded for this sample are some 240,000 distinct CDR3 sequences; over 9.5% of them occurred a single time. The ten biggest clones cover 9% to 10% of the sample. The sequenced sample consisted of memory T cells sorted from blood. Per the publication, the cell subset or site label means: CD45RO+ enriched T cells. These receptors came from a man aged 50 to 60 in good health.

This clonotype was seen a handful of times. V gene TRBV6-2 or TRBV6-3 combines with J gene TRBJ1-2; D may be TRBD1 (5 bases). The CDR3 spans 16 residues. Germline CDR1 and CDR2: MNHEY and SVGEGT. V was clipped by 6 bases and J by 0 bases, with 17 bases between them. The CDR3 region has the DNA TGTGCCAGCAGGGGGGACCCATCACCAGCTAACTATGGCTACACCTTC. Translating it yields CASRGDPSPANYGYTF.

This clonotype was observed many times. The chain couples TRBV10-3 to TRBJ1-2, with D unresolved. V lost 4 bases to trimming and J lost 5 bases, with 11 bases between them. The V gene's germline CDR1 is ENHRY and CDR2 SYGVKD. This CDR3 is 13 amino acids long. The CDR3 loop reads CAISAGVGYGYTF. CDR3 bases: TGTGCCATCAGTGCTGGGGTCGGGTATGGCTACACCTTC.

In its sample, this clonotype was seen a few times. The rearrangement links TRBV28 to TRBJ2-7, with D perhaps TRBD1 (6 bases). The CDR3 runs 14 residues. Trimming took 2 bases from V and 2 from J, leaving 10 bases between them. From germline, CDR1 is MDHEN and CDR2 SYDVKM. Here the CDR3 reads CASSLPDSTYEQYF. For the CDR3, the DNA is TGTGCCAGCAGTTTACCGGACAGTACCTACGAGCAGTACTTC.

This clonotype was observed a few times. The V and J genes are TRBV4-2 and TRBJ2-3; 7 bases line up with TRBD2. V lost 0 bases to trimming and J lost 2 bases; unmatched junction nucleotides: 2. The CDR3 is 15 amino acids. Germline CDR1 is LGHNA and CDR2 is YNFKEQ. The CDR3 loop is CASSQEGTNTDTQYF. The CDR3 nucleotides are TGTGCCAGCAGCCAAGAAGGGACTAACACAGATACGCAGTATTTT.

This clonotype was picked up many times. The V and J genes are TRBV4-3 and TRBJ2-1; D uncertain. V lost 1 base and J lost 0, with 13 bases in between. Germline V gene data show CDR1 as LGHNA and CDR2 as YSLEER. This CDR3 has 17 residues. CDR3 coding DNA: TGCGCCAGCAGCCAAGCCGCGTCAATCAGCTCCTACAATGAGCAGTTCTTC. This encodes CASSQAASISSYNEQFF.

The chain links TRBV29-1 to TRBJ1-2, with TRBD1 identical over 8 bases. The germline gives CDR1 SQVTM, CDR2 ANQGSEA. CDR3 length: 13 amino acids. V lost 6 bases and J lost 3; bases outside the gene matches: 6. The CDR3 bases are TGCAGCGTAAGCCCAGGGGGCGACTATGGCTACACCTTC. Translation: CSVSPGGDYGYTF.

The CDR3 sequence is CASSLSPGVSPLHF. The DNA for the CDR3 is TGTGCCAGCAGTTTATCCCCGGGCGTCTCACCCCTCCACTTT. V gene TRBV27 combines with J gene TRBJ1-6; D gene ambiguous. The V end was cut by 0 bases, the J end by 10 bases, with 10 bases between. The CDR3 loop spans 14 amino acids. The germline gives CDR1 MNHEY, CDR2 SMNVEV (reference sequence).

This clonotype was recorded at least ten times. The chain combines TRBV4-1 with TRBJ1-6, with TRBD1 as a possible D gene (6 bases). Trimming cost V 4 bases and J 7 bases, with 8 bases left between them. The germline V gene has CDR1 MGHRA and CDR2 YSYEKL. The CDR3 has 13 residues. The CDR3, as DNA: TGCGCCAGCAGCCCAGGGGTGAATTCACCCCTCCACTTT. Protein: CASSPGVNSPLHF.

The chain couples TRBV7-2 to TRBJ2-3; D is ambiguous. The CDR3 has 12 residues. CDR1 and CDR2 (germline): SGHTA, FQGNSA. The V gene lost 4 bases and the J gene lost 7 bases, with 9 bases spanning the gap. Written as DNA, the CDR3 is TGTGCCAGCAGCTCATATCGTCATACGCAGTATTTT. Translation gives CASSSYRHTQYF. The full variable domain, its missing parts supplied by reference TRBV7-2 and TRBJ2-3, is GAGVSQSPSNKVTEKGKDVELRCDPISGHTALYWYRQSLGQGLEFLIYFQGNSAPDKSGLPSDRFSAERTGGSVSTLTIQRTQQEDSAVYLCASSSYRHTQYFGPGTRLTVL.

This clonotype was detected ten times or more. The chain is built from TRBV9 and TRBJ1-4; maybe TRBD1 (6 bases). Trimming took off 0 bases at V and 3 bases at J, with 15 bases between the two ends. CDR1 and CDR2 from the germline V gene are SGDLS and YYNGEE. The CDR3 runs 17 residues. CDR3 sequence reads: CASSVGRGSGANEKLFF. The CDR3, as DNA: TGTGCCAGCAGCGTAGGAAGGGGGAGCGGCGCTAATGAAAAACTGTTTTTT.

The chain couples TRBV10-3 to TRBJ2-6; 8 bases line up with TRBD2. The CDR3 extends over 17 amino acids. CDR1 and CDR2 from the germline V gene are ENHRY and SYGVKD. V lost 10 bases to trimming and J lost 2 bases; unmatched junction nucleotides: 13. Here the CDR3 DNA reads TGTGCCACCCGGGAGGGGGAAGAAGACGCTGGGGCCAACGTCCTGACTTTC. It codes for CATREGEEDAGANVLTF.

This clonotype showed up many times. CDR3 protein: CASRSRDHSYEQYF. CDR3 coding DNA: TGTGCCAGCAGATCGAGGGACCACTCCTACGAGCAGTACTTC. The chain uses TRBV5-5 and TRBJ2-7; the D call may be TRBD1 or TRBD2 (5 bases each). The CDR3 sequence is 14 residues long. The germline CDR1 and CDR2 sequences are SGHKS and YYEKEE (reference sequence). V shed 5 bases and J shed 0 bases, with 12 bases lying between them.

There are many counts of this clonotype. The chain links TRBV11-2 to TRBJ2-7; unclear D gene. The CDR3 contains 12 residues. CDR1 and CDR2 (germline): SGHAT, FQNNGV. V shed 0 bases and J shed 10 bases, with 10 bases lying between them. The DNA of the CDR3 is TGTGCCAGCAGCTTAGAAAGACTTACCCAGTACTTC. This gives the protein CASSLERLTQYF. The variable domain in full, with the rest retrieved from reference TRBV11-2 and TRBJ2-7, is EAGVAQSPRYKIIEKRQSVAFWCNPISGHATLYWYQQILGQGPKLLIQFQNNGVVDDSQLPKDRFSAERLKGVDSTLKIQPAKLEDSAVYLCASSLERLTQYFGPGTRLTVT.

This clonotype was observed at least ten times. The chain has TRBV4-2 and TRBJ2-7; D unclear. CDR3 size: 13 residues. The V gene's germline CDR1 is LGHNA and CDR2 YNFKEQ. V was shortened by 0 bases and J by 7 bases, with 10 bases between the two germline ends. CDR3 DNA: TGTGCCAGCAGCCAAGATCGGGTTTTGGAGCAGTACTTC. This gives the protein CASSQDRVLEQYF.

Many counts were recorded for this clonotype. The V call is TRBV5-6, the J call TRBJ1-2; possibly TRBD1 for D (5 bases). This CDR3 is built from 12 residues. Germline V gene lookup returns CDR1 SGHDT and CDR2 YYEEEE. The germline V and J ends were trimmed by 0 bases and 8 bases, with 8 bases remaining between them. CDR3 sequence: CASSLVGDGYTF. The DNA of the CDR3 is TGTGCCAGCAGCTTGGTGGGGGACGGCTACACCTTC.

CDR3 region: CAISESGPPLHF. The CDR3 bases are TGTGCCATCAGTGAGTCGGGCCCCCCCCTCCACTTT. The chain combines TRBV10-3 with TRBJ1-6; no reliable D call. The V end lost 0 bases, the J end lost 13 bases, and 7 bases lay between the germline ends. CDR3 length: 12 amino acids. CDR1 and CDR2 from the germline V gene are ENHRY and SYGVKD.

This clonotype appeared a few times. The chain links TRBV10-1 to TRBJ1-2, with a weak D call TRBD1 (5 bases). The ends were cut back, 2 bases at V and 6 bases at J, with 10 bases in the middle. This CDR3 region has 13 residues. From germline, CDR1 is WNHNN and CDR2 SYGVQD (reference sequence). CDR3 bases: TGCGCCAGCAGTGAGCCGGGGGGGAATGGCTACACCTTC. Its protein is CASSEPGGNGYTF.

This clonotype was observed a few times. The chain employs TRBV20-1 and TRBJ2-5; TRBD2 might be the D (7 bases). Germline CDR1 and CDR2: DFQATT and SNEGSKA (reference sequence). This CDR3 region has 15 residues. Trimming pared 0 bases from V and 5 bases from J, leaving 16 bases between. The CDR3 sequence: CSARDVGGRGETQYF. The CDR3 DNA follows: TGCAGTGCTAGAGATGTGGGGGGGCGAGGGGAGACCCAGTACTTC.

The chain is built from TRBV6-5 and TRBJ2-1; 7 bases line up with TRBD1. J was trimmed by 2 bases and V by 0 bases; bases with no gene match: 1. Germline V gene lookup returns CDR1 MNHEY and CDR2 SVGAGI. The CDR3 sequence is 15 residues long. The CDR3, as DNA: TGTGCCAGCAGTTACTCCCAGGGGGCCTACAATGAGCAGTTCTTC. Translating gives CASSYSQGAYNEQFF.

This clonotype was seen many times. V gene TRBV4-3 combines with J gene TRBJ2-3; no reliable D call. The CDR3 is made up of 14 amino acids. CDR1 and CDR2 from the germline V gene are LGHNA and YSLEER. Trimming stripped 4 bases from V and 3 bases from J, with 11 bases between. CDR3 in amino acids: CASSLKMGTDTQYF. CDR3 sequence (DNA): TGCGCCAGCAGCCTCAAAATGGGGACAGATACGCAGTATTTT.